Below, one TCR beta chain is given with its context. The antigen is not known. This sample stems from a study of CD8+ T cells in alopecia areata. Across the study: It was 6 to 18 months of tofacitinib, and then there were 6 months off drug.

Points from the study as a whole: Clonality in the scalp and expanded CD8+ clones ranked among the top 100 were significantly decreased by tofacitinib. TCRs were shared less clearly across patients than in mice, possibly for HLA-related reasons. The study also sequences resident alphabeta T cells of normal skin in scalp samples.

Extraction and reverse transcription of RNA yielded cDNA as the sequencing template. The data were produced by immunoSEQ multiplex PCR, yet TCRdb's version contains in-frame clones alone and is incomplete. Among about 76,000 clones, 29% were seen once, and the ten largest hold 14% to 15%. The treatment was: oral pan-JAK inhibitor, 5-10 mg twice daily. The V gene's germline CDR1 is SGHRS and CDR2 YFSETQ. Losses at the gene ends were 2 bases for V and 7 bases for J; bases not matched to a gene: 5. CDR3 length: 15 amino acids. The receptor's source is a human donor with alopecia areata. The source material was CD8+ T cells sorted from blood, sampled at week 4, from a patient treated with tofacitinib. The chain employs TRBV5-1 and TRBJ2-1; TRBD2 matches 11 bases. Written as DNA, the CDR3 is TGCGCCAGCAGCTTTAGCGGGAGGGCGGTTAATGAGCAGTTCTTC. It codes for CASSFSGRAVNEQFF.